A selection of T cell receptor beta chains follows, all from one sample in a study of regulatory T cells in long-lasting Graves disease. TCRdb redid the calling of the multiplex PCR reads with MiXCR, one entry per CDR3 protein. Among roughly 320,000 distinct CDR3 sequences, 15% to 20% were seen once, and the ten largest hold 25% to 30%. The same specimen was also included in a second study, on T cells in Graves' hyperthyroidism and ophthalmopathy.

Specimen: peripheral blood mononuclear cells (PBMCs), collected at new diagnosis, from a patient treated with antithyroid drugs. These receptors were obtained from a middle-aged man with Graves disease. Each CDR3 is given with its conserved first and last residue. Each record gives: clone size, D gene, J gene, V gene, CDR3 DNA, CDR3 protein. The D gene is left open where the match is weak. Only part of the rows carry a size: once, few, many, or a class if the clone is expanded.

size: few
D: TRBD2
J: TRBJ2-1
V: TRBV9
DNA: TGTGCCAGCGGGGGGGGGGGAACCATTAAGAATGAGCAGTTCTTC
CDR3: CASGGGGTIKNEQFF

size: many
D: TRBD1
J: TRBJ2-2
V: TRBV7-3
DNA: TGTGCCAGCAGCGACAGGGAGAACACCGGGGAGCTGTTTTTT
CDR3: CASSDRENTGELFF

size: few
D: .
J: TRBJ2-7
V: TRBV15
DNA: TGTGCCACCAGCAGAGATCATGGGGGTTACGAGCAGTACTTC
CDR3: CATSRDHGGYEQYF

size: .
D: .
J: TRBJ1-1
V: TRBV24-1
DNA: TGTGCCACCGCCCAGTGTAGAATGAACACTGAAGCTTTCTTT
CDR3: CATAQCRMNTEAFF

size: many
D: .
J: TRBJ1-5
V: TRBV5-1
DNA: TGCGCCAGCAGCTTGGGGGTGAGTCAGCCCCAGCATTTT
CDR3: CASSLGVSQPQHF

size: many
D: TRBD1
J: TRBJ1-2
V: TRBV30
DNA: TGTGCCTGTCTTGGAGGGGGCCCTTATGGCTACACCTTC
CDR3: CACLGGGPYGYTF

size: many
D: .
J: TRBJ2-7
V: TRBV6-2/TRBV6-3
DNA: TGTGCCAGCAGGAGAGTTGCCGGATATGAGCAGTACTTC
CDR3: CASRRVAGYEQYF

size: few
D: .
J: TRBJ2-5
V: TRBV7-9
DNA: TGTGCCAGCGGGGACGAGACCCAGTACTTC
CDR3: CASGDETQYF

size: many
D: .
J: TRBJ2-3
V: TRBV24-1
DNA: TGTGCCACCAGTGATCCAGGGGAAAGGAGCACAGATACGCAGTATTTT
CDR3: CATSDPGERSTDTQYF

size: few
D: TRBD1
J: TRBJ2-7
V: TRBV4-1
DNA: TGCGCCAGCAGCCAACGGACAGGGCACCCTTACGAGCAGTACTTC
CDR3: CASSQRTGHPYEQYF

size: .
D: .
J: TRBJ2-7
V: TRBV12-3/TRBV12-4
DNA: TGTGCCAGCAGTCCCGGAATATATTACGAGCAGTACTTC
CDR3: CASSPGIYYEQYF

size: few
D: .
J: TRBJ2-3
V: TRBV10-3
DNA: TGTGCCATCAGTGAGTCCCAGGGCAGCACAGATGCGCAGTATTTT
CDR3: CAISESQGSTDAQYF

size: many
D: .
J: TRBJ1-5
V: TRBV5-1
DNA: TGCGCCAGCAGCTTGGTGCCAGACAATCAGCCCCAGCATTTT
CDR3: CASSLVPDNQPQHF

size: .
D: .
J: TRBJ2-5
V: TRBV7-9
DNA: TGTGCCAGCAGCAAATTGAGGACCCAGTACTTC
CDR3: CASSKLRTQYF

size: .
D: .
J: TRBJ2-5
V: TRBV6-2/TRBV6-3
DNA: TGTGCCAGCAGTACATTTGGGACCCAGTACTTC
CDR3: CASSTFGTQYF

size: .
D: TRBD1
J: TRBJ2-1
V: TRBV5-1
DNA: TGCGCCAGCAGCCTTCACCCCCGGACAGGGAGCTCCTACAATGAGCAGTTCTTC
CDR3: CASSLHPRTGSSYNEQFF

size: many
D: .
J: TRBJ1-6
V: TRBV12-3/TRBV12-4
DNA: TGTGCCAGCAGGGGGGGGGGATGGGGGGATTCACCCCTCCACTTT
CDR3: CASRGGGWGDSPLHF

size: many
D: TRBD2
J: TRBJ2-5
V: TRBV20-1
DNA: TGCAGTGCGAAAAGACTAGCGGGGACCTGGGGGGCCCAGTACTTC
CDR3: CSAKRLAGTWGAQYF

size: many
D: TRBD2
J: TRBJ2-7
V: TRBV20-1
DNA: TGCAGTGCATCGGGACTAGCGGGGGGCCTTTCCTTCTACGAGCAGTACTTC
CDR3: CSASGLAGGLSFYEQYF

size: few
D: .
J: TRBJ1-2
V: TRBV20-1
DNA: TGCAGTGCTAGCAATAACTATGGCTACACCTTC
CDR3: CSASNNYGYTF

size: many
D: TRBD2
J: TRBJ2-1
V: TRBV6-2/TRBV6-3
DNA: TGTGCCAGCAGTTACATGGGAGTGTGGCTAGCGGGGGGGCAGGATGAGCAGTTCTTC
CDR3: CASSYMGVWLAGGQDEQFF

size: few
D: TRBD2
J: TRBJ2-3
V: TRBV29-1
DNA: TGCAGCGTTGTAAGACTAGCGGGGGGTCTTGCAGATACGCAGTATTTT
CDR3: CSVVRLAGGLADTQYF

size: .
D: .
J: TRBJ2-1
V: TRBV6-2/TRBV6-3
DNA: TGTGCCAGCAGTTACAGGGGTAGCGCCTACAATGAGCAGTTCTTC
CDR3: CASSYRGSAYNEQFF

size: many
D: TRBD1
J: TRBJ2-2
V: TRBV28
DNA: TGTGCCAGCAGGCGGAGACAGGGCCGACGAGGCACCGGGGAGCTGTTTTTT
CDR3: CASRRRQGRRGTGELFF

size: .
D: .
J: TRBJ1-5
V: TRBV10-3
DNA: TGTGCCATCAGTGAGTCGGGGGTTGAGACCCAGCATTTT
CDR3: CAISESGVETQHF

size: many
D: .
J: TRBJ1-1
V: TRBV6-2/TRBV6-3
DNA: TGTGCCAGCAGTTACGGGAGGGCACGAAGGAACACTGAAGCTTTCTTT
CDR3: CASSYGRARRNTEAFF

size: .
D: TRBD1
J: TRBJ1-1
V: TRBV13
DNA: TGTGCCAGCAGCTACCGAGGGGGCATGAACACTGAAGCTTTCTTT
CDR3: CASSYRGGMNTEAFF

size: .
D: TRBD1
J: TRBJ2-3
V: TRBV29-1
DNA: TGCAGCGTCCCGGACAGGGATCGAGGGACAGATACGCAGTATTTT
CDR3: CSVPDRDRGTDTQYF

size: many
D: .
J: TRBJ1-6
V: TRBV11-1
DNA: TGTGCCAGCAGCCCGGACGACAGGAACTCACCCCTCCACTTT
CDR3: CASSPDDRNSPLHF

size: .
D: .
J: TRBJ1-5
V: TRBV7-2
DNA: TGTGCCAGCAGCTTGATTTTCAATCAGCCCCAGCATTTT
CDR3: CASSLIFNQPQHF

size: .
D: TRBD1
J: TRBJ1-1
V: TRBV20-1
DNA: TGCAGTTACGGACAGGTAGCTGAAGCTTTCTTT
CDR3: CSYGQVAEAFF

size: many
D: TRBD1
J: TRBJ2-1
V: TRBV5-1
DNA: TGCGCCAGCCGGGACAGTGACAATGAGCAGTTCTTC
CDR3: CASRDSDNEQFF

size: once
D: TRBD2
J: TRBJ2-5
V: TRBV20-1
DNA: TGCAGTGCCCTTCCGGGGGGGCAAGAGACCCAGTACTTC
CDR3: CSALPGGQETQYF

size: .
D: .
J: TRBJ2-7
V: TRBV28
DNA: TGTGCCATCAGGGACGGCCGCTCCTACGAGCAGTACTTC
CDR3: CAIRDGRSYEQYF

size: many
D: TRBD2
J: TRBJ2-2
V: TRBV7-2
DNA: TGTGCCAGTACTAGCGGGATGAACACCGGGGAGCTGTTTTTT
CDR3: CASTSGMNTGELFF

size: many
D: .
J: TRBJ1-1
V: TRBV6-1
DNA: TGTGCCAGCAGTGACAGTAATCCCACTGAAGCTTTCTTT
CDR3: CASSDSNPTEAFF

size: once
D: .
J: TRBJ2-1
V: TRBV12-3/TRBV12-4
DNA: TGTGCCAGCAGTCCAGCTAACAGGGAACAATATGAGCAGTTCTTC
CDR3: CASSPANREQYEQFF

size: .
D: .
J: TRBJ1-2
V: TRBV10-3
DNA: TGTGCCATCAGTTCCCGGGAAGCTTCTAACTATGGCTACACCTTC
CDR3: CAISSREASNYGYTF

size: .
D: .
J: TRBJ1-1
V: TRBV20-1
DNA: TGCAGTGCTAGAGCGGACGCGGACACTGAAGCTTTCTTT
CDR3: CSARADADTEAFF

size: many
D: TRBD2
J: TRBJ2-7
V: TRBV11-1
DNA: TGTGCCAGCAGCTCTCGGACTAGCGGGGGGCCGTCCTACGAGCAGTACTTC
CDR3: CASSSRTSGGPSYEQYF

size: many
D: TRBD1
J: TRBJ2-2
V: TRBV20-1
DNA: TGCAGTGCTAGAGTGCTGGGACAGGGGGAAAGCGGGGAGCTGTTTTTT
CDR3: CSARVLGQGESGELFF

size: many
D: .
J: TRBJ2-7
V: TRBV18
DNA: TGTGCCAGCTCACCCCCACCAGGGTTACAGCAGTACTTC
CDR3: CASSPPPGLQQYF

size: many
D: .
J: TRBJ1-5
V: TRBV12-3/TRBV12-4
DNA: TGTGCCAGCAGTGTTTTTGTGCGCAATCAGCCCCAGCATTTT
CDR3: CASSVFVRNQPQHF

size: many
D: .
J: TRBJ1-1
V: TRBV28
DNA: TGTGCCAGCAGGATGACAGAGAACACTGAAGCTTTCTTT
CDR3: CASRMTENTEAFF

size: many
D: TRBD2
J: TRBJ2-1
V: TRBV11-3
DNA: TGTGCCAGCAGCTTTCCCCGGGAGGCCGAGCAGTTCTTC
CDR3: CASSFPREAEQFF

size: many
D: .
J: TRBJ2-3
V: TRBV4-2
DNA: TGTGCCAGCAGCCAAGACAACGGCCCCACAGATACGCAGTATTTT
CDR3: CASSQDNGPTDTQYF

size: few
D: .
J: TRBJ2-5
V: TRBV29-1
DNA: TGCAGCGTTGATACAGGGAAAGAGACCCAGTACTTC
CDR3: CSVDTGKETQYF

size: .
D: TRBD2
J: TRBJ2-7
V: TRBV4-2
DNA: TGTGCCAGCAGCCAAGTTAGCGGGGGGGGCCCTCGGGAGCAGTACTTC
CDR3: CASSQVSGGGPREQYF